The next 7 T cell receptor beta chains were all read from a single sample in a study of cytomegalovirus exposure and HLA in healthy donors. Primers included in the PCR were 60 Vbeta and 13 Jbeta primers. Profiled with immunoSEQ multiplex PCR; TCRdb holds only in-frame clones, not every one. The data show some 200,000 clones, more than 80% seen once. Sequencing was performed on PBMCs. Receptors were obtained from a woman in her forties or fifties in good health and CMV-seropositive.

The chain uses TRBV9 and TRBJ1-2; 10 bases fit TRBD1. This CDR3 is 19 amino acids long. Germline V gene lookup returns CDR1 SGDLS and CDR2 YYNGEE. V was clipped by 4 bases and J by 5 bases; unmatched bases: 20. The CDR3 coding sequence is TGTGCCAGCAGCCTAAGTGGGGACAGGGGCCTCGACCTTTATTATGGCTACACCTTC. This gives the protein CASSLSGDRGLDLYYGYTF.

V is TRBV5-5 and J is TRBJ2-3, with TRBD2 matching over 9 bases. The CDR3 runs 15 residues. Germline-derived CDR1 and CDR2 are SGHKS and YYEKEE (reference sequence). V lost 4 bases and J lost 1; bases outside the gene matches: 4. CDR3 residues: CASSASSGGTDTQYF. CDR3 DNA: TGTGCCAGCAGCGCCTCTAGCGGGGGCACAGATACGCAGTATTTT.

This rearrangement joins TRBV30 to TRBJ2-5, with D tentatively TRBD1 or TRBD2 (6 bases each). Trimming shortened V by 5 bases and J by 3 bases, and 13 bases separated the two germline ends. CDR3 size: 13 residues. Looked up from germline, CDR1 is GTSNPN and CDR2 is SVGIG (reference sequence). The CDR3 coding sequence is TGTGCCTGGGGTGGGGGGCGGGAAGAGACCCAGTACTTC. This codes for CAWGGGREETQYF. Variable domain in full (rest from reference TRBV30 and TRBJ2-5): SQTIHQWPATLVQPVGSPLSLECTVEGTSNPNLYWYRQAAGRGLQLLFYSVGIGQISSEVPQNLSASRPQDRQFILSSKKLLLSDSGFYLCAWGGGREETQYFGPGTRLLVL.

Only one count was recorded for this clone. This sequence joins TRBV2 and TRBJ1-2; TRBD1 is a possible D gene (5 bases). CDR1 SNHLY and CDR2 FYNNEI come from the germline V gene. The length of the CDR3 is 12 residues. V gave up 7 bases and J gave up 8 bases, with 14 bases separating them. Here the CDR3 DNA reads TGTGCCAGCAAGGTTGGGGGGTTGGGCTACACCTTC. It codes for CASKVGGLGYTF.

V gene TRBV12-5 combines with J gene TRBJ2-7, with a possible D match to TRBD1 (6 bases). The ends were cut back, 6 bases at V and 1 base at J, with 10 bases in the middle. CDR3 length equals 13 residues. In germline, CDR1 is LGHNT, CDR2 FRNRAP. The CDR3 loop is CASGQGPSYEQYF. CDR3 DNA sequence: TGTGCTAGTGGCCAGGGGCCTTCCTACGAGCAGTACTTC.

This clone has more than one count but fewer than ten. This chain uses TRBV28 with TRBJ2-5; D ambiguous. The CDR3 runs 14 residues. CDR1 and CDR2 from the germline V gene are MDHEN and SYDVKM. V dropped 5 bases and J dropped 2 bases, with 12 bases sitting between them. The CDR3 protein is CASSHWAEQETQYF. As DNA, the CDR3 is TGTGCCAGCAGTCATTGGGCAGAGCAAGAGACCCAGTACTTC.

This chain links TRBV9 with TRBJ2-5, with a tentative D call TRBD1 (6 bases). Trimming cost V 4 bases and J 4 bases, with 17 bases left between them. The germline CDR1 and CDR2 sequences are SGDLS and YYNGEE. This CDR3 is built from 15 residues. CDR3 region: CASSLRRGEGETQYF. CDR3 DNA: TGTGCCAGCAGCTTACGCAGGGGCGAGGGAGAGACCCAGTACTTC. The variable domain in full, completed from reference TRBV9 and TRBJ2-5, reads DSGVTQTPKHLITATGQRVTLRCSPRSGDLSVYWYQQSLDQGLQFLIQYYNGEERAKGNILERFSAQQFPDLHSELNLSSLELGDSALYFCASSLRRGEGETQYFGPGTRLLVL.